This TCR beta chain was identified in a study of T cell responses to AZD1222 COVID-19 vaccine. Notes on this clone: Its antigen is unknown.

The study, taken as a whole, reports: Sampling that yielded the repertoires occurred only after the peak T cell response. Clonal diversity may have been underestimated, and the donors were mostly white British, with more females than males. Reportedly, nearly half of unique spike TCRs recognized epitopes outside B.1.351/B.1.1.7 mutations. Baseline seropositives among AZD1222 recipients totaled only six or seven.

Some clones are missing from TCRdb's copy, which holds only in-frame ones; the method was immunoSEQ multiplex PCR. The sample comprises 65,000 to 90,000 clones, 86% of which are singletons, and about 7.7% rests with the top ten. Here the sequenced sample was peripheral blood, taken on day 0 of AZD1222 vaccination. The receptor was derived from an adult in good health.

The CDR3 bases are TGTGCCAGCAGCCCAATGGTTGGGGGAAGCTACGAGCAGTACTTC. This encodes CASSPMVGGSYEQYF. The chain recombines TRBV3-1 (or the pseudogene TRBV3-2) with TRBJ2-7, with D perhaps given as TRBD1 or TRBD2 (5 bases each). Trimming took off 4 bases at V and 3 bases at J, with 16 bases between the two ends. Germline values: CDR1 LGHDT, CDR2 YNNKEL (reference sequence). The CDR3 is 15 residues long.